These T cell receptor beta chains were read from a single sample in a study of T-cell reconstitution after alpha-beta-depleted transplantation in children. Each CDR3 protein gets one entry after TCRdb re-called the PCR reads with MiXCR. This repertoire shows approximately 340,000 distinct CDR3 sequences, around 10% found once; its top ten account for 2% to 3%. The sequencing here drew on PBMCs from the stem cell graft donor, taken from the stem cell graft. Receptors originate from a human donor who donated a stem cell graft to a child with acute lymphoblastic leukemia. Each CDR3 is given with its conserved first and last residue. A D gene is named only where the DNA matches it firmly. The size of a clone is reported for some rows only, either as once, few or many, or as a class for expanded clones.

j_call: TRBJ1-4; d_call: TRBD1; clone_size: .; v_call: TRBV14; cdr3_nt: TGTGCCAGCAGCCAGCGGACAGGGCGCGAAAAACTGTTTTTT; cdr3_aa: CASSQRTGREKLFF
j_call: TRBJ1-1; d_call: TRBD1; clone_size: many; v_call: TRBV5-1; cdr3_nt: TGCGCCAGCAGCCCGGGACAGGGTATTGCTGAAGCTTTCTTT; cdr3_aa: CASSPGQGIAEAFF
j_call: TRBJ1-1; d_call: .; clone_size: .; v_call: TRBV7-9; cdr3_nt: TGTGCCAGCAGCTTAGGTCAGGGGATGGGCACTGAAGCTTTCTTT; cdr3_aa: CASSLGQGMGTEAFF
j_call: TRBJ2-6; d_call: .; clone_size: .; v_call: TRBV9; cdr3_nt: TGTGCCAGCAGCGTAGAGTTCGGCTTCGGGGCCAACGTCCTGACTTTC; cdr3_aa: CASSVEFGFGANVLTF
j_call: TRBJ2-1; d_call: .; clone_size: few; v_call: TRBV28; cdr3_nt: TGTGCCAGCAGTTTAGTGATAGGGGGTCATGAGCAGTTCTTC; cdr3_aa: CASSLVIGGHEQFF
j_call: TRBJ2-7; d_call: TRBD2; clone_size: few; v_call: TRBV7-2; cdr3_nt: TGTGCCAGCAGCTTAGATGCTAGCGGGATCTACGAGCAGTACTTC; cdr3_aa: CASSLDASGIYEQYF
j_call: TRBJ1-2; d_call: .; clone_size: many; v_call: TRBV29-1; cdr3_nt: TGCAGCTTTTACTCGGGGAGGGTGATAGGTGGCTACACCTTC; cdr3_aa: CSFYSGRVIGGYTF
j_call: TRBJ2-1; d_call: TRBD2; clone_size: few; v_call: TRBV7-9; cdr3_nt: TGTGCCAGCAGTCGAGGACTAGCGGGCGACACATCCAATGAGCAGTTCTTC; cdr3_aa: CASSRGLAGDTSNEQFF
j_call: TRBJ2-3; d_call: .; clone_size: .; v_call: TRBV29-1; cdr3_nt: TGCAGCGTGGGGGCTAGCACAGATACGCAGTATTTT; cdr3_aa: CSVGASTDTQYF
j_call: TRBJ2-7; d_call: .; clone_size: .; v_call: TRBV12-3/TRBV12-4; cdr3_nt: TGTGCCAGCAGTTTCCCCCCGGACAGACTAGGACGTGTCCAAGGGGACTACGAGCAGTACTTC; cdr3_aa: CASSFPPDRLGRVQGDYEQYF
j_call: TRBJ1-6; d_call: .; clone_size: few; v_call: TRBV4-2; cdr3_nt: TGTGCCAGCAGCCCTTTTCCGACCGAATCCTATTCACCCCTCCACTTT; cdr3_aa: CASSPFPTESYSPLHF
j_call: TRBJ2-1; d_call: TRBD2; clone_size: .; v_call: TRBV6-2/TRBV6-3; cdr3_nt: TGTGCCAGCAGTTACGACGGGGGGGGATACAATGAGCAGTTCTTC; cdr3_aa: CASSYDGGGYNEQFF
j_call: TRBJ1-1; d_call: .; clone_size: few; v_call: TRBV5-1; cdr3_nt: TGCGCCAGCATGCCGGTCGGGGGTTCGGCGAACACTGAAGCTTTCTTT; cdr3_aa: CASMPVGGSANTEAFF
j_call: TRBJ1-4; d_call: .; clone_size: .; v_call: TRBV12-3/TRBV12-4; cdr3_nt: TGTGCCAGCAGTTTTCAGGGATCGGCAACTAATGAAAAACTGTTTTTT; cdr3_aa: CASSFQGSATNEKLFF
j_call: TRBJ1-5; d_call: .; clone_size: few; v_call: TRBV3-1; cdr3_nt: TGTGCCAGCAGCCCTAATATGGGTAGCAATCAGCCCCAGCATTTT; cdr3_aa: CASSPNMGSNQPQHF
j_call: TRBJ2-7; d_call: .; clone_size: .; v_call: TRBV4-1; cdr3_nt: TGCGCCAGCAGCGGTTCGGGTAACGAGCAGTACTTC; cdr3_aa: CASSGSGNEQYF
j_call: TRBJ2-3; d_call: .; clone_size: many; v_call: TRBV5-1; cdr3_nt: TGCGCCAGCAGAGACGTCAGGGGGGGAGATACGCAGTATTTT; cdr3_aa: CASRDVRGGDTQYF
j_call: TRBJ2-7; d_call: .; clone_size: few; v_call: TRBV5-1; cdr3_nt: TGCGCCAGCAGCAGGGACTGGTTGAGCTCCTACGAGCAGTACTTC; cdr3_aa: CASSRDWLSSYEQYF
j_call: TRBJ2-5; d_call: .; clone_size: .; v_call: TRBV7-2; cdr3_nt: TGTGCCAGCAGCCCCGCGATGGGCCCAGAGACCCAGTACTTC; cdr3_aa: CASSPAMGPETQYF
j_call: TRBJ2-1; d_call: .; clone_size: .; v_call: TRBV5-6; cdr3_nt: TGTGCCAGCAGCTCTCCGAAGGGTACCGACAGGTCCTCCTACAATGAGCAGTTCTTC; cdr3_aa: CASSSPKGTDRSSYNEQFF
j_call: TRBJ2-7; d_call: .; clone_size: few; v_call: TRBV5-1; cdr3_nt: TGCGCCAGCAGGGACCCGGCGCACTACGAGCAGTACTTC; cdr3_aa: CASRDPAHYEQYF
j_call: TRBJ2-5; d_call: .; clone_size: .; v_call: TRBV5-1; cdr3_nt: TGCGCCAGCAGCTTGGTGGGTAGCGGCCATGAAGAGACCCAGTACTTC; cdr3_aa: CASSLVGSGHEETQYF
j_call: TRBJ2-3; d_call: .; clone_size: few; v_call: TRBV6-5; cdr3_nt: TGTGCCAGCAGTTCGCAGCGCGACGTCACAGATACGCAGTATTTT; cdr3_aa: CASSSQRDVTDTQYF
j_call: TRBJ1-3; d_call: TRBD1; clone_size: few; v_call: TRBV20-1; cdr3_nt: TGCAGTGCTAGAGATTCCCAGGGGGCTGGAAACACCATATATTTT; cdr3_aa: CSARDSQGAGNTIYF
j_call: TRBJ2-1; d_call: .; clone_size: many; v_call: TRBV9; cdr3_nt: TGTGCCAGCAGCGTAGAACCAGACTACAATGAGCAGTTCTTC; cdr3_aa: CASSVEPDYNEQFF
j_call: TRBJ1-2; d_call: .; clone_size: few; v_call: TRBV5-1; cdr3_nt: TGCGCCATCCGGGTACCAGGGGACTATGGCTACACCTTC; cdr3_aa: CAIRVPGDYGYTF
j_call: TRBJ2-7; d_call: TRBD2; clone_size: few; v_call: TRBV7-9; cdr3_nt: TGTGCCAGCTGGGGGGGGATCTACGAGCAGTACTTC; cdr3_aa: CASWGGIYEQYF
j_call: TRBJ2-1; d_call: .; clone_size: many; v_call: TRBV6-2/TRBV6-3; cdr3_nt: TGTGCCAGCAGTTCCAACCAGGGGTTCGCCTACAATGAGCAGTTCTTC; cdr3_aa: CASSSNQGFAYNEQFF
j_call: TRBJ1-2; d_call: .; clone_size: .; v_call: TRBV20-1; cdr3_nt: TGCACCCCCCCAACAGGGACCTATGGCTACACCTTC; cdr3_aa: CTPPTGTYGYTF
j_call: TRBJ2-7; d_call: .; clone_size: few; v_call: TRBV2; cdr3_nt: TGTGCCAGCACTCTAATACCCCTGGGGGCCGAGCAGTACTTC; cdr3_aa: CASTLIPLGAEQYF
j_call: TRBJ2-1; d_call: .; clone_size: few; v_call: TRBV7-2; cdr3_nt: TGTGCCAGCAGCTTAGTAACAGCTTATGAGCAGTTCTTC; cdr3_aa: CASSLVTAYEQFF
j_call: TRBJ2-7; d_call: TRBD1; clone_size: .; v_call: TRBV7-2; cdr3_nt: TGTGCCAGCAGCTTAACACAGGGGGCCCACGAGCAGTACTTC; cdr3_aa: CASSLTQGAHEQYF
j_call: TRBJ2-1; d_call: TRBD2; clone_size: few; v_call: TRBV12-3/TRBV12-4; cdr3_nt: TGTGCCACCTTCGGCCGTACGGGAGGGCGGGCTGAGCAGTTCTTC; cdr3_aa: CATFGRTGGRAEQFF
j_call: TRBJ2-7; d_call: TRBD2; clone_size: .; v_call: TRBV20-1; cdr3_nt: TGCAGTGCTAGAGCGAGCGGGATCGCCTACGAGCAGTACTTC; cdr3_aa: CSARASGIAYEQYF
j_call: TRBJ2-2; d_call: .; clone_size: .; v_call: TRBV5-1; cdr3_nt: TGCGCCAGCAGCGGTACAGCCGGGTTCGGCGGGGAGCTGTTTTTT; cdr3_aa: CASSGTAGFGGELFF
j_call: TRBJ2-3; d_call: .; clone_size: few; v_call: TRBV18; cdr3_nt: TGTGCCAGCTCACCACCGCAACGGAGTAGCACAGATACGCAGTATTTT; cdr3_aa: CASSPPQRSSTDTQYF